This section outlines one T cell receptor (beta chain) sequence together with its context. Its antigen is unknown. The junction does not match germline at one end; this may be a read error. Per individual sample, total RNA of at least 6 micrograms was extracted. Germline assignment: CDR1 SGDLS and CDR2 YYNGEE. The CDR3 is 14 residues long. This specimen belongs to a study of blood T cells in healthy people across ages. Combining a sample-barcoded 5' primer with a J-beta primer mix, a second PCR ran for 7 to 11 cycles. TCRdb re-called the 5' RACE reads with MiXCR, one entry per CDR3 protein. This table has 1.5 million to 2 million distinct CDR3 sequences, over 25% appearing once. The study's findings and limits: More naive CD4+ cells and higher diversity marked long-lived donors relative to aged donors.

Sequencing used blood. The chain combines TRBV9 with TRBJ1-6, with D unclear. The receptor was derived from a woman in her thirties in good health. The chain's CDR3 is CASSVAAENSPLHF. DNA of the CDR3: TGTGCCAGTAGCGTAGCGGCTGAAAATTCACCCCTCCACTTT.